The clone carrying this T cell receptor beta chain was seen a few times. This record comes from a study of T cells in Graves' hyperthyroidism and ophthalmopathy. CDR1 and CDR2 (germline): MGHRA, YSYEKL. Trimming took 0 bases from V and 8 from J, leaving 16 bases between them. The CDR3 is made up of 16 amino acids. TCR beta CDR3 regions were amplified from RNA transcripts. First-round RT-PCR targeting the TCR CDR3 was performed with the HTBI primer set. Each CDR3 protein is one row after TCRdb ran MiXCR on the multiplex PCR reads. The repertoire holds 560,000 or so distinct CDR3 sequences, roughly 46% seen once, with about 7.9% in the top ten.

The receptor comes from a young woman with Graves' hyperthyroidism. This rearrangement joins TRBV4-1 to TRBJ1-4, with a weak D call TRBD1 (6 bases). Sequencing was performed on peripheral blood or thyroid tissue (not recorded which). Here the CDR3 reads CASSQEVRGTREKLFF. Written as DNA, the CDR3 is TGCGCCAGCAGCCAAGAAGTCAGGGGTACTAGGGAAAAACTGTTTTTT.